This TCR beta chain was obtained from a study of shared clonotypes between healthy human individuals. General study findings and limits: Generation probability values for non-shared clonotypes were lower than those for clonotypes shared by all four donors. Naive subsets usually exceeded memory subsets in estimated richness.

This clone occurred once. Its antigen is undetermined. The sample carries other DNA sequences with the same CDR3. Selected positively for CCR7 and CD45RO-negative, naive CD8 cells excluded terminally differentiated effector memory CD45RA+ cells. In the original analysis: Filtering was not the same, since immunoSEQ gave junction-only sequences without quality scores. Some clones are missing from TCRdb's copy, which holds only in-frame ones; the method was immunoSEQ multiplex PCR. That table supplies the V and J calls and clone size; D and trimming were determined from the DNA. Of about 820,000 clones in the sample, 80% to 95% were seen once. The CDR3 runs 12 residues. Germline CDR1 SNHLY, CDR2 FYNNEI. Between the trimmed V and J ends, which lost 8 bases and 6 bases, there was a span of 10 bases.

Sequenced material: naive CD8+ T cells sorted from blood. This chain connects TRBV2 to TRBJ2-2; D might be TRBD1 or TRBD2, each matching 6 bases. This receptor was obtained from a man aged 30 to 39 in good health. The CDR3 sequence: CASRGGPGELFF. The DNA for the CDR3 is TGTGCCAGCCGAGGGGGGCCCGGGGAGCTGTTTTTT.